The present T cell receptor beta chain was sequenced within a study of T cells in Graves' hyperthyroidism and ophthalmopathy (dated by TCRdb to between 2018 and 2021). About the investigation overall: Peripheral blood samples were taken at initial diagnosis, before any treatment was given. TCR V-J signatures able to tell the groups apart were searched for in a discovery cohort of 90 to 100 patients, of whom about 40 had Graves' ophthalmopathy and roughly 58 had stable Graves' hyperthyroidism. An independent validation cohort of about 19 hyperthyroidism patients and 17 patients who later progressed to ophthalmopathy tested prospective prediction of ophthalmopathy. The 85 to 100 discovery patients were divided at random into training and test sets in a 7:3 ratio. Thyroid tissue and blood T-cell repertoires from six Graves' hyperthyroidism patients were also compared in the study. Following sampling, methimazole starting at 30 mg daily was given to hyperthyroidism patients, and high-dose intravenous methylprednisolone was given to ophthalmopathy patients. According to the paper, TCR Vbeta CDR3 sequencing was carried out on some 130 peripheral blood samples, which came from fewer than 50 ophthalmopathy, under 80 hyperthyroidism and approximately 17 progressor patients. What the study reported, not specific to this receptor: In validation, the model predicted progression to ophthalmopathy with about 71% sensitivity and approximately 72% specificity, a median of 6.5 months before onset. In cross-validation, a model built on a 13 V-J signature told ophthalmopathy apart from stable hyperthyroidism with 85% to 90% sensitivity and roughly 83% specificity, and in testing the same model reached 80%/75%. Blood samples also contained most of the expanded thyroid clonotypes (frequency above 0.001), which suggests that blood repertoires may reflect thyroid immune responses. Sample size was not statistically predetermined, and blinding of investigators to group allocation was not performed.

This clonotype was seen many times. No cognate antigen has been identified for it. No base qualities exist here, and no much larger clone lies one base off it. Hyperthyroidism patients were newly diagnosed, had a disease duration of under 2 months, and were aged 18 to 65 years. Exclusion was applied to patients with uncontrolled infections, other autoimmune diseases, pregnancy or lactation. Diagnoses were based on clinical symptoms, serum thyroxine and TRAb, thyroid ultrasound and orbital computed tomography. For progressor patients, blood was drawn at the first diagnosis of hyperthyroidism, before any ophthalmopathy symptoms had appeared. PBMCs were isolated from about 9 ml of fresh peripheral blood by Ficoll-Paque density gradient centrifugation. Progressor patients were defined as those initially diagnosed with Graves' hyperthyroidism in whom ophthalmopathy developed during follow-up. Trizol reagent was used to extract total RNA, and RNA quality was then checked on an Agilent 2100 Bioanalyzer.

The CDR3 measures 14 amino acids from cysteine to phenylalanine. Of all the DNA, just the CDR3 is kept, 42 bases in frame from base 1. Trimmed from V: 5 bases; trimmed from J: 1 base; junction bases lacking a gene match: 4. The TCR beta CDR3 regions were amplified from the RNA transcripts. The TCR CDR3 was subjected to a first round of RT-PCR using the HTBI primer set and the Qiagen OneStep RT-PCR kit. The libraries were constructed in a second round of multiplex PCR and then size-selected and purified. The libraries were sequenced on an Illumina HiSeq2000 using paired-end 100 bp reads. In the source study's methods: Raw data were processed with SOAPnuke, discarding reads with adapters, uncalled bases, mean Phred below 15, or no exact constant-primer or identifier match. High-quality paired reads were merged using COPE v1.2.5, and each unique nucleotide sequence was defined as a clonotype. MiTCR v1.1 was used to align clonotypes to the IMGT TRBV, TRBD and TRBJ reference segments. The analysis was restricted to V-J combinations with a frequency above 0.0001, which together covered 99.2% of the repertoires. A TCS score was defined as the ratio between F50 (clonal expansion) and ExV (chaos), using BLOSUM62-based TCRdist between CDR3 peptides within each V-J. Welch's t-statistics and random forest reduced roughly 530 V-J features to 13, which were used in a naive Bayes classifier (R e1071). TCRdb trimmed public reads at Q25 via fastp, called clones via MiXCR and kept in-frame beta chains. Entries that share a CDR3 protein sequence are merged under the most common genes and DNA. TCRdb's processing, not the study's, gives the V and J calls here. The sample table lists over 700,000 distinct CDR3 sequences, roughly a sixth of them with a count of one. The top ten clones comprise about a sixth of the sample.

The clonotype was recovered from a woman aged 45-65 years with Graves' hyperthyroidism that later progressed to Graves' ophthalmopathy. Sequenced sample: blood. The V and J genes are TRBV12-3 or TRBV12-4 and TRBJ1-1; 7 junctional bases match TRBD1. The CDR3 reads as follows: CASSVGQANTEAFF. The DNA is TGTGCCAGCAGTGTAGGACAGGCGAACACTGAAGCTTTCTTT.